This T cell receptor beta chain was captured by sequencing in a study of technical replicates of blood from several donors. Sequencing was performed with immunoSEQ multiplex PCR; in TCRdb, only in-frame clones are kept and a portion is missing. The sample shows tens of thousands of clones, roughly 94% of them seen only once. Sequencing was carried out using T cells isolated from PBMCs. This TCR derives from a human donor in good health.

As DNA, the CDR3 is TGTGCCAGCAGCTTAGTAGCCGCGAGCTCCTACAATGAGCAGTTCTTC. Protein: CASSLVAASSYNEQFF. This chain connects TRBV11-2 to TRBJ2-1; D call uncertain. The CDR3 consists of 16 residues. Germline V gene lookup returns CDR1 SGHAT and CDR2 FQNNGV. The V gene lost 1 base and the J gene lost 0 bases, with 10 bases spanning the gap.